Below are 16 T cell receptor beta chains sequenced from a single sample in a study of T cell responses to AZD1222 COVID-19 vaccine. The method was immunoSEQ multiplex PCR; TCRdb's version includes in-frame clones alone and lacks a portion of them. The data show about 160,000 clones, with about 90% seen just once and roughly 4.3% held by the top ten. The input for sequencing was peripheral blood, taken on day 0 of MenACWY control vaccination. These receptors all come from an adult in good health.

The rearrangement links TRBV12-2 to TRBJ2-4; the DNA was not used to check the table's D call, TRBD1. TRBV12-2 is a known pseudogene. CDR3 length: 16 residues. The CDR3 is CASRLDRGWAKNIQYF. For the CDR3, the DNA is TGTGCAAGTCGCTTAGATAGGGGTTGGGCCAAAAACATTCAGTACTTC.

The chain is built from TRBV5-1 and TRBJ1-4; 9 nucleotides line up with TRBD1. The CDR3 is 15 amino acids. Trimming took 2 bases from V and 7 from J; bases not matched to a gene: 6. Germline V gene sequence: CDR1 SGHRS, CDR2 YFSETQ. This CDR3 is CASSFGQGKGEKLFF. CDR3 DNA: TGCGCCAGCAGCTTCGGACAGGGGAAGGGTGAAAAACTGTTTTTT.

This clone was seen a few times. The chain combines TRBV12-3 or TRBV12-4 with TRBJ2-7; D not resolved. With 3 bases removed from V and 4 bases from J, the gap between germline ends came to 7 bases. The CDR3 extends over 12 amino acids. Written as DNA, the CDR3 is TGTGCCAGCAGTTTCCGGTGGTACGAGCAGTACTTC. It encodes CASSFRWYEQYF.

The chain employs TRBV28 and TRBJ1-5; 7 bases align to TRBD1. Unmatched junction bases numbered 4, after V lost 6 bases and J lost 5 bases. Germline lookup yields CDR1 MDHEN and CDR2 SYDVKM. The CDR3 covers 13 residues. CDR3 loop: CASRLTGYQPQHF. The DNA of the CDR3 is TGTGCCAGCAGACTGACAGGGTATCAGCCCCAGCATTTT.

The CDR3 here is CASSPTGSYEQYF. The CDR3 bases are TGTGCCAGCAGCCCTACCGGGAGCTACGAGCAGTACTTC. The chain joins TRBV3-1 (or the pseudogene TRBV3-2) to TRBJ2-7; perhaps TRBD2 as D (6 bases). With 4 bases removed from V and 3 bases from J, the gap between germline ends came to 10 bases. CDR1 LGHDT and CDR2 YNNKEL come from the germline V gene (reference sequence). This CDR3 is built from 13 residues.

The chain recombines TRBV9 with TRBJ1-5, with D unresolved. Per the germline V gene, CDR1 is SGDLS and CDR2 is YYNGEE. The CDR3 length is 13 residues. V was shortened by 0 bases and J by 10 bases, with 11 bases between the two germline ends. The CDR3 region has the DNA TGTGCCAGCAGCGTAGATGGCGAAGGTCCCCAGCATTTT. Translating it yields CASSVDGEGPQHF. Drawing the rest from reference TRBV9 and TRBJ1-5, the complete variable domain is DSGVTQTPKHLITATGQRVTLRCSPRSGDLSVYWYQQSLDQGLQFLIQYYNGEERAKGNILERFSAQQFPDLHSELNLSSLELGDSALYFCASSVDGEGPQHFGDGTRLSIL.

V usage is TRBV19 and J usage is TRBJ2-2; tentative D call: TRBD2 (6 bases). V lost 9 bases and J 8 bases, leaving 28 bases between the germline ends. The CDR3 runs 17 residues. Germline CDR1 and CDR2: LNHDA and SQIVND (reference sequence). CDR3 sequence reads: CASGVLSSSGVRGELFF. The CDR3 DNA sequence: TGTGCCAGCGGGGTGCTTTCAAGTAGCGGTGTTCGGGGGGAGCTGTTTTTT.

V and J are TRBV6-5 and TRBJ2-7; TRBD1 agrees at 9 bases. CDR3 length: 14 amino acids. With V trimmed by 6 bases and J by 3 bases, 6 bases remained unmatched. The germline CDR1 and CDR2 sequences are MNHEY and SVGAGI. The CDR3 protein is CASRSGTGHYEQYF. As DNA, the CDR3 is TGTGCCAGCAGATCCGGGACAGGGCACTACGAGCAGTACTTC.

This rearrangement joins TRBV5-1 to TRBJ1-2; 9 bases map to TRBD1. This CDR3 spans 15 amino acids. V gave up 2 bases and J gave up 3 bases; unmatched junction bases: 5. Germline CDR1 and CDR2: SGHRS and YFSETQ. The chain's CDR3 is CASSFLQGADYGYTF. The CDR3 DNA sequence: TGCGCCAGCAGCTTCCTACAGGGGGCAGACTATGGCTACACCTTC.

This clone showed up just once. The V and J genes are TRBV27 and TRBJ1-6; D not certain. CDR1 and CDR2 from the germline V gene are MNHEY and SMNVEV (reference sequence). V lost 6 bases, J lost 0 bases, and 15 bases lay in between. The CDR3 extends over 17 amino acids. The CDR3 sequence is CASRWLSVSSYNSPLHF. The DNA for the CDR3 is TGTGCCAGCAGATGGCTTTCCGTCAGCTCCTATAATTCACCCCTCCACTTT.

V is TRBV2 and J is TRBJ2-1, with D unresolved. The CDR3 covers 12 residues. Germline CDR1 SNHLY, CDR2 FYNNEI. Trimming left V 4 bases short and J 6 bases short, with 7 bases between. This CDR3 is CASSVHSNEQFF. The CDR3, as DNA: TGTGCCAGCAGTGTGCACTCCAATGAGCAGTTCTTC.

The rearrangement joins TRBV7-2 to TRBJ2-7, with 11 nucleotides matching TRBD2. CDR3 length: 14 residues. Trimming cost V 5 bases and J 2 bases; bases outside gene matches: 2. Germline V lookup: CDR1 SGHTA, CDR2 FQGNSA. The CDR3 coding sequence is TGTGCCAGCAGCCATAGCGGGAGGGCCTACGAGCAGTACTTC. Translation: CASSHSGRAYEQYF. Using reference TRBV7-2 and TRBJ2-7 for the parts outside the CDR3, the full variable domain is GAGVSQSPSNKVTEKGKDVELRCDPISGHTALYWYRQSLGQGLEFLIYFQGNSAPDKSGLPSDRFSAERTGGSVSTLTIQRTQQEDSAVYLCASSHSGRAYEQYFGPGTRLTVT.

The chain uses TRBV7-3 and TRBJ2-5; TRBD2 matches at 7 bases. This CDR3 contains 15 residues. The germline CDR1 and CDR2 sequences are SGHTA and FQGTGA. The V and J ends lost 2 bases and 5 bases, in that order; junction bases with no gene match: 8. The CDR3 DNA reads TGTGCCAGCAGCTTACGGGCGGGAGCTATGGAGACCCAGTACTTC. It is translated as CASSLRAGAMETQYF.

This sequence joins TRBV30 and TRBJ1-4; the D is unclear. This CDR3 has 14 amino acids. Germline CDR1 GTSNPN, CDR2 SVGIG (reference sequence). V was trimmed by 8 bases and J by 7 bases, leaving 20 bases between them. CDR3 DNA sequence: TGTGCCGGGGTTCCGATCGGGTATTCTGAAAAACTGTTTTTT. Translated: CAGVPIGYSEKLFF.

The chain uses TRBV6-1 and TRBJ2-2; D remains ambiguous. The CDR3 sequence is 16 residues long. Germline V gene sequence: CDR1 MNHNS, CDR2 SASEGT. Trimming removed 2 bases at V and 4 bases at J, with 14 bases between. The CDR3 region has the DNA TGTGCCAGCAGTGAAAGAGGTCTAGTAACCACCGGGGAGCTGTTTTTT. Its translation: CASSERGLVTTGELFF.

The chain is built from TRBV9 and TRBJ2-6; D may correspond to TRBD1 or TRBD2 (5 bases each). CDR1 and CDR2 from the germline V gene are SGDLS and YYNGEE. The CDR3 is 17 amino acids. Trimming removed 0 bases from V and 0 bases from J, with 10 bases in between. The DNA of the CDR3 is TGTGCCAGCAGCGTAGTGGGACGGTCCTCTGGGGCCAACGTCCTGACTTTC. It specifies CASSVVGRSSGANVLTF.